Listed below are T cell receptor beta chains from one sample, sequenced in a study of cytomegalovirus exposure and HLA in healthy donors. Clones were sequenced by immunoSEQ multiplex PCR, and TCRdb holds only the in-frame ones, with some missing. The data show tens of thousands of clones, more than 70% seen once. The sequencing sample was made of PBMCs. Receptors were obtained from a woman aged 40 to 55 in good health and CMV-seropositive. CDR3s include the opening cysteine and the closing phenylalanine or tryptophan. The D gene is left open where the match is weak. The size field is filled for only some rows; it gives once, few, many or a size class.

abundance,j_gene,v_gene,d_gene,CDR3nt,CDR3aa
NA,TRBJ2-2,TRBV4-1,NA,TGCGCCAGCAGCCAAGATGCGGCCGGGGAGCTGTTTTTT,CASSQDAAGELFF
NA,TRBJ1-4,TRBV7-6,TRBD1,TGTGCCAGCAGCGTAGGCGAATCTCAGGGGGCGCTGGATGAAAAACTGTTTTTT,CASSVGESQGALDEKLFF
NA,TRBJ2-3,TRBV5-1,TRBD2,TGCGCCAGCAGTTCGGGACTAGCGGGGGGATCCCCTAGCACAGATACGCAGTATTTT,CASSSGLAGGSPSTDTQYF
NA,TRBJ2-2,TRBV18,TRBD1,TGTGCCAGCTCCCACGGACGGACAGGGGGTTTGACCGGGGAGCTGTTTTTT,CASSHGRTGGLTGELFF
NA,TRBJ1-2,TRBV4-3,NA,TGCGCCAGCAGCCAAGAGGACAACGACTATGGCTACACCTTC,CASSQEDNDYGYTF
NA,TRBJ1-1,TRBV12-5,NA,TGTGCTAGTGGTTTGGTCCCCCGGGGAGGGAACACTGAAGCTTTCTTT,CASGLVPRGGNTEAFF
NA,TRBJ2-6,TRBV9,NA,TGTGCCAGCAGCGCACAGGGTACCGGGGCCAACGTCCTGACTTTC,CASSAQGTGANVLTF
NA,TRBJ1-1,TRBV6-5,NA,TGTGCCAGCATCCCGCCAGGGAACATGAACACTGAAGCTTTCTTT,CASIPPGNMNTEAFF
NA,TRBJ2-6,TRBV15,NA,TGTGCCACTTCGACAGGCCGGGGCTCTGGGGCCAACGTCCTGACTTTC,CATSTGRGSGANVLTF
NA,TRBJ2-5,TRBV5-1,TRBD1,TGCGCCAGCAGCTTGGCAGGGGGTTTGCAGACCCAGTACTTC,CASSLAGGLQTQYF
few,TRBJ1-4,TRBV15,TRBD1,TGTGCCACCAGCAGAGTGGAGGGGGCGCGGACTAATGAAAAACTGTTTTTT,CATSRVEGARTNEKLFF
NA,TRBJ2-7,TRBV5-1,TRBD1,TGCGCCAGCAGCCCCGCTATAGGACAGGGGTCCTACGAGCAGTACTTC,CASSPAIGQGSYEQYF
NA,TRBJ2-7,TRBV5-1,NA,TGCGCCAGCAGCTTGGGACAGCAAGAAGACGAGCAGTACTTC,CASSLGQQEDEQYF
NA,TRBJ2-2,TRBV19,TRBD1,TGTGCCCGACGGACAGGGCAAAGGCTAGTCGCGAACACCGGGGAGCTGTTTTTT,CARRTGQRLVANTGELFF
NA,TRBJ1-2,TRBV25-1,NA,TGTGCCAGCAGCCACATGGGGGACATCCCATACTATGGCTACACCTTC,CASSHMGDIPYYGYTF
NA,TRBJ2-4,TRBV5-4,TRBD1,TGTGCCAGCAGCTTGGGGACAGGGGCGAACATTCAGTACTTC,CASSLGTGANIQYF
NA,TRBJ2-7,TRBV5-1,TRBD1,TGCGCCAGCAGCCCGGGACAGGGAGGTCACGAGCAGTACTTC,CASSPGQGGHEQYF
NA,TRBJ1-2,TRBV15,NA,TGTGCCACCAGGAGGGGGGGAGACGAGAACTATGGCTACACCTTC,CATRRGGDENYGYTF
NA,TRBJ1-1,TRBV10-3,NA,TGTGCCATCAGTGAGTACCCGGGTATGAACACTGAAGCTTTCTTT,CAISEYPGMNTEAFF
NA,TRBJ1-6,TRBV19,NA,TGTGCCAGTAGTCGGGGACTGATCTATAATTCACCCCTCCACTTT,CASSRGLIYNSPLHF
few,TRBJ1-2,TRBV7-6,NA,TGTGCCAGCAGCCCACAGGCTAACTATGGCTACACCTTC,CASSPQANYGYTF
once,TRBJ2-7,TRBV6-1,TRBD2,TGTGCCAGCAGTGAAGCGACTAGCGGGGGTGTGTACGAGCAGTACTTC,CASSEATSGGVYEQYF
NA,TRBJ2-3,TRBV6-5,TRBD1,TGTGCCAGCAGGCGGACAGGGGCAGATACGCAGTATTTT,CASRRTGADTQYF
NA,TRBJ2-3,TRBV6-1,NA,TGTGCCAGCAGTGAAGCAGGGGATATCACATATACGCAGTATTTT,CASSEAGDITYTQYF
NA,TRBJ2-7,TRBV19,NA,TGTGCCAGTTGCGACAGTCCCAGCTCCTACGAGCAGTACTTC,CASCDSPSSYEQYF
NA,TRBJ1-2,TRBV7-9,TRBD1,TGTGCCAGCAGCTTATTTCCCCCGGGACAGGGGGACGGCTACACCTTC,CASSLFPPGQGDGYTF
NA,TRBJ1-2,TRBV2,TRBD1,TGTGCCAGCAGTTTTACAGGGGGCGCAGATTATGGCTACACCTTC,CASSFTGGADYGYTF
NA,TRBJ1-2,TRBV6-5,NA,TGTGCCAGCAGTTACGAGGCCAACTATGGCTACACCTTC,CASSYEANYGYTF